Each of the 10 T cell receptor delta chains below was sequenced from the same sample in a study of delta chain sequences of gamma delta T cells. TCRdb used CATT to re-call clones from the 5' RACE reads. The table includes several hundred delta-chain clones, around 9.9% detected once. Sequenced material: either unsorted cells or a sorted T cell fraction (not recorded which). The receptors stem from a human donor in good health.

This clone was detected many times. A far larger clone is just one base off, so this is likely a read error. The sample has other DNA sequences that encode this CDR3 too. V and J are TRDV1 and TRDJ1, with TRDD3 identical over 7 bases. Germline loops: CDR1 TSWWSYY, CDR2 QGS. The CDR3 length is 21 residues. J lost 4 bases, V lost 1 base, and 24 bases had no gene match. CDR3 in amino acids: CALGEQLLPSYWGFRGDKLIF. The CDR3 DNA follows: TGTGCTCTTGGGGAACAACTGTTACCTTCTTACTGGGGTTTTAGGGGCGATAAACTCATCTTT.

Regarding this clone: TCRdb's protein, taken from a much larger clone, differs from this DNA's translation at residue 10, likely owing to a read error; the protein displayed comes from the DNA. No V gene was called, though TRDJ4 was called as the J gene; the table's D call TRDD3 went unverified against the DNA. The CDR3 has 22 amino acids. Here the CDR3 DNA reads TGCTCTGGAGTCATTTCTTGGGGGATTGCGCCTTCCGTCGGCTTAACTGGGGGACCCCTGATCTTT. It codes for CSGVISWGIAPSVGLTGGPLIF.

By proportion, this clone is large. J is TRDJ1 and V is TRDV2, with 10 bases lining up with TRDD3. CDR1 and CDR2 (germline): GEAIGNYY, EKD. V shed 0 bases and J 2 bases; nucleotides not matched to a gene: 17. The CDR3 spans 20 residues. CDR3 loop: CACDTVGSTGGSKPTDKLIF. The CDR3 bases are TGTGCCTGTGACACCGTAGGTTCCACTGGGGGATCTAAACCTACCGATAAACTCATCTTT.

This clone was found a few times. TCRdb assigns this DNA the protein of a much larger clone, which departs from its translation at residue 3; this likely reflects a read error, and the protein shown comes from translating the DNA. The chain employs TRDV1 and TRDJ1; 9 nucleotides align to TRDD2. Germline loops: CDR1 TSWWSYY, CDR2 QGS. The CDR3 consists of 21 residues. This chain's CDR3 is CAIGEQLLPSYWGFRGDKLIF. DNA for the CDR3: TGTGCTATTGGGGAACAACTGTTACCTTCCTACTGGGGTTTTAGGGGCGATAAACTCATCTTT.

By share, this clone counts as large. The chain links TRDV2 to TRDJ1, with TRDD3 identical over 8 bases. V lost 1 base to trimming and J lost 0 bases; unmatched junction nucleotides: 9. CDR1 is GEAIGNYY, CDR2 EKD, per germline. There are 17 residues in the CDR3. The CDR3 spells CACDTLGDTGYTDKLIF. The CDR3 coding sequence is TGTGCCTGTGACACGCTGGGGGACACGGGGTACACCGATAAACTCATCTTT.

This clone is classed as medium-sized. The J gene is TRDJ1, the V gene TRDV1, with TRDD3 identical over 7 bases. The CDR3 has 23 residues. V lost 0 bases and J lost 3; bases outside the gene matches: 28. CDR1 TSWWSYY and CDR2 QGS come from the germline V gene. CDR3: CALGELPVLGWGTFLRTSDKLIF. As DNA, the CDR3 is TGTGCTCTTGGGGAACTTCCCGTCCTAGGGTGGGGGACCTTCTTGCGAACCTCCGATAAACTCATCTTT.

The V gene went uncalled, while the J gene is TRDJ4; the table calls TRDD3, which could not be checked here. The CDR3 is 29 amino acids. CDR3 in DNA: TGCAGTGGTATCAACGCAGAGTCTTTTGTCATATTTTCTTGGGGGATTGTGCCTTCCGTCGGCTTAACTGGGGGACCCCTGATCTTT. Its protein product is CSGINAESFVIFSWGIVPSVGLTGGPLIF.

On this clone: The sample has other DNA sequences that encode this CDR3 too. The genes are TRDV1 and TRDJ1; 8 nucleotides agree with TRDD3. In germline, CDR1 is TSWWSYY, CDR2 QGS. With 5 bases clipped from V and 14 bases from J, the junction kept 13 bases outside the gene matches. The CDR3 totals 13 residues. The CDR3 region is CALGNFGKNWGIF. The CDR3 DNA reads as TGTGCTCTTGGGAACTTCGGAAAAAACTGGGGGATCTTT.

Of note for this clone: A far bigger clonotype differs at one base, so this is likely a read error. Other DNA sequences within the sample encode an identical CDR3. The CDR3 loop is CALGNFGKNWGVTYTDKLIF. CDR3 nucleotides: TGTGCTCTTGGGAACTTCGGAAAGAACTGGGGGGTAACCTACACCGATAAACTCATCTTT. The chain couples TRDV1 to TRDJ1, with TRDD3 matching 8 bases. V was clipped by 5 bases and J by 0 bases; unmatched bases: 20. This CDR3 spans 20 amino acids. Germline assignment: CDR1 TSWWSYY and CDR2 QGS.

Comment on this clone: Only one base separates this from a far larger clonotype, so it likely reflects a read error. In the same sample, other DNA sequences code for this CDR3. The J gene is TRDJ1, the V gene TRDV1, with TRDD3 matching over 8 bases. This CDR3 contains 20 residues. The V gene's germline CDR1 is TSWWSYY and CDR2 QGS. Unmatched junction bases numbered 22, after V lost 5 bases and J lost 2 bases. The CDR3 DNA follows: TGTGCTCTTGGGAACTTCGGAAAGAACTGGGGGGTGACCTATACCGATAAACTCATCTTT. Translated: CALGNFGKNWGVTYTDKLIF.